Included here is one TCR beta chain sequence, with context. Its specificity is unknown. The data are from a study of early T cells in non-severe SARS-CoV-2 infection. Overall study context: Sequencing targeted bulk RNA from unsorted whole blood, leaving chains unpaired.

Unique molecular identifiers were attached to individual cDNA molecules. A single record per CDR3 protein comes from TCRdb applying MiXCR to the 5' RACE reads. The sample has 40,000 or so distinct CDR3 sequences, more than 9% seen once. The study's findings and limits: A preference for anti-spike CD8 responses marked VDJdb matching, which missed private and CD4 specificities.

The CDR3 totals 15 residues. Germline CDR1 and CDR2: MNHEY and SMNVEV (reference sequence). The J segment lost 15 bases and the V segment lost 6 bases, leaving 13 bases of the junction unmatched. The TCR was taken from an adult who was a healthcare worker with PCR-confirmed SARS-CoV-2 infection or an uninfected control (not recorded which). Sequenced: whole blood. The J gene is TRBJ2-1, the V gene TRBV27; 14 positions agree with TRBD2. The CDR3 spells CASRPGTSGSSYLFF. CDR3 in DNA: TGTGCCAGCAGGCCCGGGACTAGCGGGAGTAGTTATCTGTTCTTC.